This entry lists 2 T cell receptor beta chains sequenced from one sample in a study of T cell responses to AZD1222 COVID-19 vaccine. Libraries were prepared by immunoSEQ multiplex PCR; TCRdb keeps only in-frame clonotypes and omits some of them. Of 90,000 to 120,000 clones listed, approximately 89% are singletons. Sequencing was performed on peripheral blood, taken on day 0 of MenACWY control vaccination. These receptors were collected from an adult in good health.

The chain couples TRBV28 to TRBJ2-7; D perhaps matches TRBD1 (6 bases). Germline V gene sequence: CDR1 MDHEN, CDR2 SYDVKM. The CDR3 is 16 amino acids. V shed 5 bases and J shed 2 bases, with 19 bases lying between them. CDR3 sequence reads: CASSTTGTQEAYEQYF. CDR3 nucleotides: TGTGCCAGCAGTACAACCGGGACACAGGAAGCCTACGAGCAGTACTTC.

V gene TRBV12-3 or TRBV12-4 combines with J gene TRBJ1-5; no clear D gene. V was clipped by 7 bases and J by 6 bases, with 13 bases between them. This CDR3 is 13 amino acids long. Here the CDR3 DNA reads TGTGCCAGCACCTCACAGAGGGCTCAGCCCCAGCATTTT. It yields the protein CASTSQRAQPQHF.